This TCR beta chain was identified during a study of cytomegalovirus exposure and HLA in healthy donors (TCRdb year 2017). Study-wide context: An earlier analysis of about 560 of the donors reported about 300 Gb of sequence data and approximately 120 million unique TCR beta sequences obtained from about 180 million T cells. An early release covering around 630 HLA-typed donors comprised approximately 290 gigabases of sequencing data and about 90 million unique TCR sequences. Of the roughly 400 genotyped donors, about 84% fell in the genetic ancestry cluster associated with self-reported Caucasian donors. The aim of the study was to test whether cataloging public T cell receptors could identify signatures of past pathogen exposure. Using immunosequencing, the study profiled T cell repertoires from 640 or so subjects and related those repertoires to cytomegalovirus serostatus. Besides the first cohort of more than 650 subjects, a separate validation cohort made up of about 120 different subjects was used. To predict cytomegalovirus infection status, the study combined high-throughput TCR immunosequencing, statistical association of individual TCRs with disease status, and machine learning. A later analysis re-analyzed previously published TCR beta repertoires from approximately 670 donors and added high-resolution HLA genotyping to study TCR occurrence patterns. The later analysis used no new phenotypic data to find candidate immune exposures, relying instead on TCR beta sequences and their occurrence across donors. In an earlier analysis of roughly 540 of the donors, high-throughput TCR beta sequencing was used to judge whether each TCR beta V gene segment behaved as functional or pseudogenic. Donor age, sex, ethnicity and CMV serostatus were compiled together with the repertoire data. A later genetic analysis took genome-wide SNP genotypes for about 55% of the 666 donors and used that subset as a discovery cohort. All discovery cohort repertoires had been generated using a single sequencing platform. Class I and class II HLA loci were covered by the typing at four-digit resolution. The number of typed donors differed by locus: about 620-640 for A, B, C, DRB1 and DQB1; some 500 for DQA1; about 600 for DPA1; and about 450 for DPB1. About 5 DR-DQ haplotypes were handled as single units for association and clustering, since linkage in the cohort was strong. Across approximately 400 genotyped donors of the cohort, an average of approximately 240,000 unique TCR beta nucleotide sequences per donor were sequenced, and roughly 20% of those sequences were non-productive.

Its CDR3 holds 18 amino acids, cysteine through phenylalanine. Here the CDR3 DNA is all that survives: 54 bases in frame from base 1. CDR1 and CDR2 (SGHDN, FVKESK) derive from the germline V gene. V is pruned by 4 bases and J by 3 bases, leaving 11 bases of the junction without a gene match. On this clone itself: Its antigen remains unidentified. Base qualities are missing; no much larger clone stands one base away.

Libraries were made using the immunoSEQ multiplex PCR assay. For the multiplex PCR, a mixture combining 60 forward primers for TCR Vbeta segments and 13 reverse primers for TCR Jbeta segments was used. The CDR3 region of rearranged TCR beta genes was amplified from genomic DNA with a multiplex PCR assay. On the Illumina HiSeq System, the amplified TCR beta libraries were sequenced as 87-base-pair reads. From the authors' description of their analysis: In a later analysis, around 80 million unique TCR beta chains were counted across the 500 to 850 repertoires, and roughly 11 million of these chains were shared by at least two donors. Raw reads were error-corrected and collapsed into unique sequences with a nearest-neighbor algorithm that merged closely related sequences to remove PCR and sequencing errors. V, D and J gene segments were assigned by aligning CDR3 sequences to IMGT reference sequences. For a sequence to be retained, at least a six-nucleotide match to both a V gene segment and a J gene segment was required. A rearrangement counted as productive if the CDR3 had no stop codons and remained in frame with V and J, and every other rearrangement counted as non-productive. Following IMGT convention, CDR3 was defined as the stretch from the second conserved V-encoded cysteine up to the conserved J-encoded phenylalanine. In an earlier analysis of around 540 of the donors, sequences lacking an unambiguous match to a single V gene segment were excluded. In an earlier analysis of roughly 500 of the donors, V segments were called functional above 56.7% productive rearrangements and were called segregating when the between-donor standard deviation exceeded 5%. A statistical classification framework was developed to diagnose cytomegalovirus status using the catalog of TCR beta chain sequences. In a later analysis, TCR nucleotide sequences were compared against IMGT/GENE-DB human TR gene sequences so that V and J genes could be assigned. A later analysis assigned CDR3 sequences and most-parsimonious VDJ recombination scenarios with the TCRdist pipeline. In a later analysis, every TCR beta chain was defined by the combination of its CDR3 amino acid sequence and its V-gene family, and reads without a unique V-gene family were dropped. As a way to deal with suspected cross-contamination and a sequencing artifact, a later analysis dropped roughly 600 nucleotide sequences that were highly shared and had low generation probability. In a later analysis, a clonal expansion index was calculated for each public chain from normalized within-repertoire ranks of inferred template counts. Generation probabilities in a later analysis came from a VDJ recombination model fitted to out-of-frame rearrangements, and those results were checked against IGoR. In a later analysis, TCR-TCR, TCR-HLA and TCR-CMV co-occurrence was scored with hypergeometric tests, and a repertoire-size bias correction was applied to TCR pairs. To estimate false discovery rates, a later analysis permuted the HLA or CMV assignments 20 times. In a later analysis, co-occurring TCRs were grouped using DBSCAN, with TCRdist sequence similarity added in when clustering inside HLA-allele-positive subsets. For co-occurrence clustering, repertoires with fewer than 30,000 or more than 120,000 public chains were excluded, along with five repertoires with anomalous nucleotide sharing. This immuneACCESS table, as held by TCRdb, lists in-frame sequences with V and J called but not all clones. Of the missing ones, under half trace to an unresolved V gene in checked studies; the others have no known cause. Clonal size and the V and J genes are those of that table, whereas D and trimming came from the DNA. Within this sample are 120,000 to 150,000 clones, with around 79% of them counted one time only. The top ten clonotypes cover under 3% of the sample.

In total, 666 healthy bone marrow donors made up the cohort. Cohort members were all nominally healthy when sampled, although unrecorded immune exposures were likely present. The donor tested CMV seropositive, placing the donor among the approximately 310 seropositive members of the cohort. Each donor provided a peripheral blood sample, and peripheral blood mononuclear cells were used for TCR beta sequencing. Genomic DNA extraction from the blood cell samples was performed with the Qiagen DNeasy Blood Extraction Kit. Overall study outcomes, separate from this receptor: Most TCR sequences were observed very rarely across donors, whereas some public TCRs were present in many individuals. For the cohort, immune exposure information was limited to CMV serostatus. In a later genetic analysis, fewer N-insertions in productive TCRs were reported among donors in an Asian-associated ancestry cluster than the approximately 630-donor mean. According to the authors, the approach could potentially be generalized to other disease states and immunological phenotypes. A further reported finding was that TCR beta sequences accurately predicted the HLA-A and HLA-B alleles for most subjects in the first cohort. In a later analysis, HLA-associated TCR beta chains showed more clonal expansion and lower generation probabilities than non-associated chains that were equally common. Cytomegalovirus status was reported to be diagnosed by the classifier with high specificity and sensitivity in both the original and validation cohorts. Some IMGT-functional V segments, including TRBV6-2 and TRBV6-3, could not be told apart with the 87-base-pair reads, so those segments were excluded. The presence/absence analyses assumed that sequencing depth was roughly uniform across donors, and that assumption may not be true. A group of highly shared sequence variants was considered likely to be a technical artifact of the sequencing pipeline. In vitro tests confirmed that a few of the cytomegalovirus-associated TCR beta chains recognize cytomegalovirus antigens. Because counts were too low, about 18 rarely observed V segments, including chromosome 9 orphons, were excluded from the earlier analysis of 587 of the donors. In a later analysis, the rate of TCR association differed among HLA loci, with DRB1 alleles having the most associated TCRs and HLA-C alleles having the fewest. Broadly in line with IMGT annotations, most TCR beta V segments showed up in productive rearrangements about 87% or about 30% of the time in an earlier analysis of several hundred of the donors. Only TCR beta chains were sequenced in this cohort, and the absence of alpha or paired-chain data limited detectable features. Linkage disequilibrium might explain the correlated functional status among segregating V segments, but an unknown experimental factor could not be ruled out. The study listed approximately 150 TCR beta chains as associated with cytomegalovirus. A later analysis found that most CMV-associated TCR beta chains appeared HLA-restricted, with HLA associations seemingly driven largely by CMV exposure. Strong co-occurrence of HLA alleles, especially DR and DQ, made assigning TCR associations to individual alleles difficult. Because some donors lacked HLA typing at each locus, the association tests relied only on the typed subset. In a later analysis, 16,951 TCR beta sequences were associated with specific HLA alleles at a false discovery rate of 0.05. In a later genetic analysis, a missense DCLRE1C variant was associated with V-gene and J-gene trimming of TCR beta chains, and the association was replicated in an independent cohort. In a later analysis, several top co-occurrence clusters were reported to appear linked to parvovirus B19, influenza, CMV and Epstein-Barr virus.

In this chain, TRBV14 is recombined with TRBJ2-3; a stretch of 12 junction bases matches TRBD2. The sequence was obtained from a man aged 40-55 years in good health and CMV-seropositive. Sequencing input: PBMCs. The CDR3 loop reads CASSLESGLAGFTDTQYF. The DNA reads TGTGCCAGCAGCCTCGAATCCGGACTAGCGGGATTTACAGATACGCAGTATTTT.